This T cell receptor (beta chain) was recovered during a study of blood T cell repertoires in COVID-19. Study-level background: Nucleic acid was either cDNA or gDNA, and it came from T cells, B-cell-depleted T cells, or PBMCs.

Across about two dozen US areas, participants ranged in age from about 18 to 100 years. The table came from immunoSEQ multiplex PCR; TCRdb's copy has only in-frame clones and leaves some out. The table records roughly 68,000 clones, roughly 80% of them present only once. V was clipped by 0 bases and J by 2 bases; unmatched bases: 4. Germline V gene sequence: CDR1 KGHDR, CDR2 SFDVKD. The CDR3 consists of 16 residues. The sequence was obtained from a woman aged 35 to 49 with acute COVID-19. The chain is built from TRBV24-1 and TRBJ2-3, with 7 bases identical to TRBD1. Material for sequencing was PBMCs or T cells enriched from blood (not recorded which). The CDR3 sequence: CATSDLKGQFTDTQYF. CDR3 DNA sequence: TGTGCCACCAGTGATTTGAAGGGACAGTTCACAGATACGCAGTATTTT.